The present T cell receptor beta chain was sequenced within a study of OX40 agonist ivuxolimab in advanced cancers. Looking at the study overall: The costimulatory receptor OX40 (CD134) was targeted by ivuxolimab, a fully human IgG2 agonistic monoclonal antibody. The paper reports the monotherapy dose-escalation portion (N ≈ 52 patients) of the phase I ivuxolimab trial. Prior anti-PD-1, anti-PD-L1 or anti-CTLA-4 therapy was permitted, and about two fifths of dose-escalation patients had received checkpoint inhibitors. Of the approximately 50 patients in dose escalation, 19 had hepatocellular carcinoma, some 15 had melanoma, 9 had renal cell carcinoma and 9 had head and neck cancer. Intravenous ivuxolimab was administered to patients every 2 weeks at six dose levels: 0.01, 0.1, 0.3, 1.5, 3 and 10 mg/kg. Peripheral TCRbeta sequencing was intended to test whether TCR sequence diversity was altered and clonal T-cell expansion was caused by ivuxolimab. Partial responses occurred in three dose-escalation patients: two with cutaneous melanoma and one with hepatocellular carcinoma. A male proportion of around 80% and a mean age of roughly 58 years, ranging from roughly 20 to 80, were recorded for the dose-escalation cohort. Beyond this particular receptor, the publication reports: On average, CD8+ T cells showed more expanded clones than CD4+ T cells after ivuxolimab. At doses of 0.1 to 3.0 mg/kg, clonal expansion of both CD4+ and CD8+ blood T cells was observed from baseline to week 6. The antigen specificity of the clonally expanded peripheral T cells was not determined. Partial responders in the 0.1-3.0 mg/kg groups had among the lowest normalized peripheral clonal expansion, especially among CD8+ T cells. Low levels of normalized T-cell clonal expansion were also seen in some patients who did not respond.

The CDR3, from cysteine to phenylalanine, totals 15 residues. Just the 45-base CDR3 DNA is kept, in frame starting at base 1. The germline V gene (reference sequence) supplies CDR1 WNHNN and CDR2 SYGVQD. Trimming removed 4 bases from V and 10 bases from J; the gene matches leave 12 bases unexplained. A word on this clone: It has no known antigen specificity. No clone much larger than this one lies a single base away; base qualities are absent.

Patients with autoimmune disease history or receiving systemic immunosuppression were excluded from the trial. Peripheral blood for TCR sequencing was collected from all dose cohorts at baseline, on cycle 4 day 1, and on cycle 7 day 1. Samples were obtained from an open-label, multicenter, first-in-human phase I dose-escalation trial of ivuxolimab. Adults with locally advanced or metastatic melanoma, renal cell carcinoma, hepatocellular carcinoma or head and neck squamous cell carcinoma were enrolled in the trial. CD4+ and CD8+ T cells were sorted separately from peripheral blood before TCR sequencing. Genomic DNA was isolated from the sorted cells so that the TCRbeta CDR3 region could be sequenced. The immunoSEQ Assay was used for sequencing of TCRbeta CDR3 regions. TCRdb stores this immuneACCESS table with in-frame sequences only. Part of the clones is absent; in the studies checked, under half of the shortfall reflects unresolved V genes, and no reason is known for the rest. This sample holds about 15,000 clones; about nine tenths were observed only once. Jointly, the top ten make up 29% of the sample.

The receptor was derived from an adult with an advanced solid tumor such as melanoma, head and neck, liver or kidney cancer. The material was CD4+ or CD8+ T cells sorted from blood, obtained in a trial of the OX40 agonist ivuxolimab. The sequence links TRBV10-1 to TRBJ2-1, with 8 bases matching TRBD2. The nucleotide sequence is given as TGCGCCAGCAGTGGGAGTAGCGGGATCCCCTCCGAGCAGTTCTTC. This yields the protein CASSGSSGIPSEQFF.